Detailed here is one T cell receptor (beta chain). TCRdb's copy holds only in-frame clones and misses some; the assay was immunoSEQ multiplex PCR. The data hold some 50,000 clones, with approximately 86% observed a single time. CDR1 is KGHDR, CDR2 SFDVKD, per germline. The CDR3 sequence is 15 residues long. V trimming: 7 bases; J trimming: 1 base; junction bases outside the gene matches: 7. This specimen belongs to a study of blood T cell repertoires in COVID-19. Study in general: COVID-19 samples from acute and convalescent phases originated in the United States, Italy and Spain.

This TCR came from a woman between 45 and 65 years old who had recovered from COVID-19. The chain is built from TRBV24-1 and TRBJ2-3; 7 positions agree with TRBD1. The sequencing input was PBMCs or T cells enriched from blood (not recorded which). The CDR3 DNA reads TGTGCCACCAGCAACACCGGGACAGGCACAGATACGCAGTATTTT. Its translation is CATSNTGTGTDTQYF.